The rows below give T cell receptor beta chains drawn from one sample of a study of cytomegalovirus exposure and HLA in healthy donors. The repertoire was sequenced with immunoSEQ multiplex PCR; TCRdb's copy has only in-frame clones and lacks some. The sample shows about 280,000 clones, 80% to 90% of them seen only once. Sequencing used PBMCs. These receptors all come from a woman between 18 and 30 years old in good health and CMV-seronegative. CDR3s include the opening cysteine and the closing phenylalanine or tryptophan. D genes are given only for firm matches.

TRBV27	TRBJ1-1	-	TGTGCCAGCAGTTTCGGGTCAAACACGCGTGAAGCTTTCTTT	CASSFGSNTREAFF
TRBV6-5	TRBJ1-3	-	TGTGCCAGCCGAAGAGCGTCTGGAAACACCATATATTTT	CASRRASGNTIYF
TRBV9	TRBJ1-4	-	TGTGCCAGCAGCGGGGGCAAGTTAACTAATGAAAAACTGTTTTTT	CASSGGKLTNEKLFF
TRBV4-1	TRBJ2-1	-	TGCGCCAGCAGCCAAGGGGCACTGAATGAGCAGTTCTTC	CASSQGALNEQFF
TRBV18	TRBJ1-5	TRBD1	TGTGCCAGCTCGCCGGGACAGGGGATAGGGAGCAATCAGCCCCAGCATTTT	CASSPGQGIGSNQPQHF
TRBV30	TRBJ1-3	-	TGTGCCTGGAGTGTCGGGAGCTCTGGAAACACCATATATTTT	CAWSVGSSGNTIYF
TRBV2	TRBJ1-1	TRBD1	TGTGCCAGCAGTTGGGACAGGGGGCGAGATACTGAAGCTTTCTTT	CASSWDRGRDTEAFF
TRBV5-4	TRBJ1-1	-	TGTGCCAGCAGCTTGCCCGGGGGTGAAGCTTTCTTT	CASSLPGGEAFF
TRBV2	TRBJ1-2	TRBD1	TGTGCCAGCAGCGTCACCGGGACAGGGGAGGTCTATGGCTACACCTTC	CASSVTGTGEVYGYTF
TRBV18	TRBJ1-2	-	TGTGCCAGCTCAAGTCAAAAGGGCGACTATGTGGGCTACACCTTC	CASSSQKGDYVGYTF
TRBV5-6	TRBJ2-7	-	TGTGCCAGCAGCAGGGGCTACGAGCAGTACTTC	CASSRGYEQYF
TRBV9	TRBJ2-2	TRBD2	TGTGCCAGCAGCACCAAGGCTACTAGCGGGGGGGCCGGGGAGCTGTTTTTT	CASSTKATSGGAGELFF
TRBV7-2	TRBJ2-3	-	TGTGCCAGCAGCCGAGGGCCAGATACGCAGTATTTT	CASSRGPDTQYF
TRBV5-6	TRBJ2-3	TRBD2	TGTGCCAGCAGCCCGGGACTAGGGGGAGATACGCAGTATTTT	CASSPGLGGDTQYF